The 14 T cell receptor beta chains in this list originate from one sample, sequenced in a study of OX40 agonist ivuxolimab in advanced cancers. Sequencing was performed with immunoSEQ multiplex PCR; in TCRdb, only in-frame clones are kept and a portion is missing. The repertoire holds about 75,000 clones, with roughly nine tenths as singletons. This specimen was CD4+ or CD8+ T cells sorted from blood, taken in a trial of the OX40 agonist ivuxolimab. These receptor sequences come from an adult with an advanced solid tumor such as melanoma, head and neck, liver or kidney cancer.

J is TRBJ2-1 and V is TRBV5-1, with 10 bases identical to TRBD2. The trim removed 3 bases at V and 9 bases at J, leaving 9 bases unmatched. This CDR3 contains 15 residues. Germline V CDR1 and CDR2: SGHRS, YFSETQ. The CDR3 loop is CASSSGAGGPSEQFF. In DNA form, the CDR3 reads TGCGCCAGCAGCTCGGGAGCGGGAGGGCCCAGTGAGCAGTTCTTC.

The chain combines TRBV4-2 with TRBJ1-3, with D perhaps matching TRBD1 (6 bases). Germline V gives CDR1 LGHNA, CDR2 YNFKEQ. This CDR3 is built from 16 residues. The germline V and J ends were trimmed by 1 base and 0 bases, with 10 bases remaining between them. The CDR3 region is CASSQADSISGNTIYF. The CDR3 region has the DNA TGTGCCAGCAGCCAAGCGGACAGCATCTCTGGAAACACCATATATTTT.

The chain carries TRBV5-1 and TRBJ2-1; 7 nucleotides agree with TRBD2. Germline lookup yields CDR1 SGHRS and CDR2 YFSETQ. The CDR3 totals 14 residues. The junction had 5 bases not matched to a gene; V was cut back by 3 bases and J by 5 bases. CDR3 sequence reads: CASSSGLLNNEQFF. CDR3 nucleotide sequence: TGCGCCAGCAGCTCGGGACTACTTAACAATGAGCAGTTCTTC.

The chain recombines TRBV7-2 with TRBJ2-5; TRBD2 matches 10 bases. The CDR3 extends over 15 amino acids. J lost 4 bases, V lost 6 bases, and 8 bases had no gene match. Germline-derived CDR1 and CDR2 are SGHTA and FQGNSA. This CDR3 reads CASRRASGSTETQYF. The CDR3 bases are TGTGCCAGCAGACGGGCTAGCGGGAGTACAGAGACCCAGTACTTC. Looking up the rest from reference TRBV7-2 and TRBJ2-5 gives the full variable domain: GAGVSQSPSNKVTEKGKDVELRCDPISGHTALYWYRQSLGQGLEFLIYFQGNSAPDKSGLPSDRFSAERTGGSVSTLTIQRTQQEDSAVYLCASRRASGSTETQYFGPGTRLLVL.

V is TRBV10-3 and J is TRBJ2-5; D not certain. The CDR3 covers 13 residues. The germline gives CDR1 ENHRY, CDR2 SYGVKD. Trimming took off 3 bases at V and 5 bases at J, with 10 bases between the two ends. The CDR3 sequence: CAISDSGSETQYF. CDR3 bases: TGTGCCATCAGTGATTCCGGGTCCGAGACCCAGTACTTC.

V gene TRBV6-4 combines with J gene TRBJ2-5; weak D call: TRBD2 (6 bases). V was trimmed by 5 bases and J by 5 bases, leaving 12 bases between them. The germline V gene encodes CDR1 MRHNA and CDR2 SNTAGT. The CDR3 runs to 13 residues. CDR3 nucleotide sequence: TGTGCCAGCAGTCCGACGGGGGTGGAGACCCAGTACTTC. It translates to CASSPTGVETQYF.

The chain has TRBV20-1 and TRBJ1-4; D gene ambiguous. There are 11 residues in the CDR3. Germline V gene lookup returns CDR1 DFQATT and CDR2 SNEGSKA (reference sequence). CDR3 region: CAVGQNEKLFF. In DNA form, the CDR3 reads TGCGCTGTGGGCCAAAATGAAAAACTGTTTTTT.

V gene TRBV28 combines with J gene TRBJ1-1, with D perhaps TRBD1 (6 bases). V was pared by 6 bases and J by 7 bases, with 18 bases between. Germline loops: CDR1 MDHEN, CDR2 SYDVKM. The CDR3 runs to 14 residues. The CDR3 DNA reads TGTGCCAGCAGCACCTCCGGCAGGGGTGTTGAAGCTTTCTTT. Its protein is CASSTSGRGVEAFF.

This clone was observed once. The chain joins TRBV9 to TRBJ1-1, with 8 bases fitting TRBD1. V was clipped by 3 bases and J by 2 bases; unmatched bases: 15. Germline lookup yields CDR1 SGDLS and CDR2 YYNGEE. CDR3 length equals 18 residues. Here the CDR3 reads CASSASQGGSFYNTEAFF. CDR3 coding DNA: TGTGCCAGCAGCGCCTCACAGGGGGGATCCTTCTACAACACTGAAGCTTTCTTT.

The chain has TRBV7-2 and TRBJ2-7; the D is unclear. V was clipped by 5 bases and J by 2 bases, with 10 bases between them. Germline CDR1 reads SGHTA; CDR2 reads FQGNSA. This CDR3 is built from 13 residues. The CDR3 loop is CASSPLPPYEQYF. CDR3 nucleotides: TGTGCCAGCAGCCCCCTTCCCCCCTACGAGCAGTACTTC.

The CDR3 DNA is TGCGCCAGCAGCCCCCTGGGTTACAATGAGCAGTTCTTC. This encodes CASSPLGYNEQFF. This chain connects TRBV5-1 to TRBJ2-1; D is uncertain. The CDR3 is 13 amino acids. Germline CDR1 and CDR2: SGHRS and YFSETQ. V lost 4 bases and J 4 bases, leaving 9 bases between the germline ends.

The chain joins TRBV6-6 to TRBJ2-7; D might be TRBD1 (6 bases). Trimming pared 6 bases from V and 3 bases from J, leaving 9 bases between. The CDR3 runs 12 residues. Germline V lookup: CDR1 MNHNY, CDR2 SVGAGI (reference sequence). CDR3 in amino acids: CASRQGYYEQYF. In DNA, the CDR3 is TGTGCCAGCAGACAGGGCTACTACGAGCAGTACTTC.

CDR3 loop: CASSETSGSYEQYF. The CDR3 bases are TGTGCCAGTAGTGAGACTAGCGGGAGTTACGAGCAGTACTTC. The V gene is TRBV19, the J gene TRBJ2-7, with TRBD2 identical over 12 bases. V lost 5 bases, J lost 4 bases, and 3 bases stayed unmatched. Germline V gives CDR1 LNHDA, CDR2 SQIVND (reference sequence). The CDR3 spans 14 residues.

CDR3 nucleotide sequence: TGTGCCAGCTACGCAGGCCTGAACACTGAAGCTTTCTTT. Its translation is CASYAGLNTEAFF. The rearrangement joins TRBV2 to TRBJ1-1, with D uncertain. Germline CDR1 is SNHLY and CDR2 is FYNNEI. The CDR3 covers 13 residues. V dropped 8 bases and J dropped 0 bases, with 10 bases sitting between them.